The 27 T cell receptor beta chains presented below share a single source sample, sequenced in a study of T cell responses to AZD1222 COVID-19 vaccine. The method was immunoSEQ multiplex PCR; TCRdb's version includes in-frame clones alone and lacks a portion of them. The table lists 50,000 to 65,000 clones, 87% of them singletons. Sample: peripheral blood, taken 28 days after the second AZD1222 dose. The source is an adult who received the AZD1222 COVID-19 vaccine.

This chain joins TRBV6-5 and TRBJ2-7; D is possibly TRBD1 (5 bases). Between the trimmed V and J ends, which lost 8 bases and 0 bases, there was a span of 14 bases. In germline, CDR1 is MNHEY, CDR2 SVGAGI. The CDR3 length is 14 residues. Written as DNA, the CDR3 is TGTGCCAGCGCCAGAAGCGACAGCTCCTACGAGCAGTACTTC. This codes for CASARSDSSYEQYF.

V usage is TRBV25-1 and J usage is TRBJ2-7; TRBD1 is a possible D gene (5 bases). The CDR3 runs 12 residues. CDR1 is MGHDK, CDR2 SYGVNS, per germline. V was shortened by 9 bases and J by 6 bases, with 15 bases between the two germline ends. The CDR3: CASTLGVGEQYF. CDR3 nucleotides: TGTGCCAGTACCTTAGGGGTAGGCGAGCAGTACTTC.

This sequence joins TRBV11-2 and TRBJ2-7, with D possibly matching TRBD1 (5 bases). This CDR3 comprises 12 residues. The germline CDR1 and CDR2 sequences are SGHAT and FQNNGV. V lost 3 bases, J lost 4 bases, and 7 bases lay in between. CDR3 residues: CASSFQGYEQYF. CDR3 nucleotides: TGTGCCAGCAGCTTCCAGGGTTACGAGCAGTACTTC.

The chain has TRBV24-1 and TRBJ2-3; the D gene is possibly TRBD2 (6 bases). The V gene lost 5 bases and the J gene lost 5 bases, with 19 bases spanning the gap. This CDR3 is built from 16 residues. Germline loops: CDR1 KGHDR, CDR2 SFDVKD. The CDR3 loop reads CATSAAGKEGRDTQYF. DNA of the CDR3: TGTGCCACCAGTGCGGCAGGAAAGGAGGGGAGAGATACGCAGTATTTT.

V gene TRBV6-1 combines with J gene TRBJ2-1; D is unclear. This CDR3 contains 12 residues. Germline V gene sequence: CDR1 MNHNS, CDR2 SASEGT. V was pared by 2 bases and J by 8 bases, with 7 bases between. CDR3 sequence: CASSELVYEQFF. The CDR3 DNA follows: TGTGCCAGCAGTGAACTAGTCTATGAGCAGTTCTTC.

V usage is TRBV24-1 and J usage is TRBJ1-1; maybe TRBD1 (6 bases). This CDR3 is built from 13 residues. The germline V and J ends were trimmed by 8 bases and 1 base, with 10 bases remaining between them. Germline CDR1 reads KGHDR; CDR2 reads SFDVKD. CDR3 amino acids: CATTRGGNTEAFF. For the CDR3, the DNA is TGTGCCACCACCAGGGGCGGGAACACTGAAGCTTTCTTT.

The gene calls are TRBV6-5 and TRBJ2-1, with 7 positions matching TRBD2. This CDR3 is built from 15 residues. In germline, CDR1 is MNHEY, CDR2 SVGAGI. Losses at the gene ends were 4 bases for V and 9 bases for J; bases not matched to a gene: 12. The CDR3 loop is CASSSRGMGLGEQFF. CDR3 in DNA: TGTGCCAGCAGTTCGCGGGGGATGGGGCTCGGTGAGCAGTTCTTC.

The CDR3, as DNA: TGTGCCAGCAGCCCCGGACTAGCGGGAGGGCCCTACGAGCAGTACTTC. It encodes CASSPGLAGGPYEQYF. The V call is TRBV3-1 (or the pseudogene TRBV3-2), the J call TRBJ2-7, with 15 bases identical to TRBD2. The CDR3 covers 16 residues. The ends lost 4 bases at V and 2 bases at J; junction bases unmatched: 3. Germline V CDR1 and CDR2: LGHDT, YNNKEL (reference sequence).

For the CDR3, the DNA is TGTGCCTGGAGTCCTGGTCCGAACTATGGCTACACCTTC. The encoded protein is CAWSPGPNYGYTF. The chain has TRBV30 and TRBJ1-2; no clear D. The CDR3 spans 13 residues. V gave up 2 bases and J gave up 2 bases, with 9 bases separating them. Germline CDR1 and CDR2: GTSNPN and SVGIG (reference sequence). The full variable domain, completed using reference TRBV30 and TRBJ1-2, is SQTIHQWPATLVQPVGSPLSLECTVEGTSNPNLYWYRQAAGRGLQLLFYSVGIGQISSEVPQNLSASRPQDRQFILSSKKLLLSDSGFYLCAWSPGPNYGYTFGSGTRLTVV.

V usage is TRBV6-2 or TRBV6-3 and J usage is TRBJ2-7, with D unresolved. The CDR3 runs to 16 residues. V was pared by 0 bases and J by 4 bases, with 16 bases between. Germline CDR1 MNHEY, CDR2 SVGEGT. The DNA of the CDR3 is TGTGCCAGCAGTTACTCGAGTGGGGTAAACAGATACGAGCAGTACTTC. Amino acid sequence: CASSYSSGVNRYEQYF.

This chain links TRBV7-9 with TRBJ2-3, with D perhaps matching TRBD2 (5 bases). Trimming took 11 bases from V and 2 from J, leaving 17 bases between them. Per germline, CDR1 SEHNR and CDR2 FQNEAQ (reference sequence). The CDR3 has 14 residues. The CDR3 nucleotides read TGTGCCGGTGATGAGCGGAGCACCACAGATACGCAGTATTTT. The encoded protein is CAGDERSTTDTQYF. Combining the CDR3 with reference TRBV7-9 and TRBJ2-3 gives the whole variable domain DTGVSQNPRHKITKRGQNVTFRCDPISEHNRLYWYRQTLGQGPEFLTYFQNEAQLEKSRLLSDRFSAERPKGSFSTLEIQRTEQGDSAMYLCAGDERSTTDTQYFGPGTRLTVL.

The genes are TRBV4-2 and TRBJ2-7; TRBD2 matches at 8 bases. V shed 0 bases, J shed 5 bases, and the junction held 6 bases outside the gene matches. Germline V gene data show CDR1 as LGHNA and CDR2 as YNFKEQ. The CDR3 runs 15 residues. The CDR3 region has the DNA TGTGCCAGCAGCCAAGACCCGGGAGGGATCGACGAGCAGTACTTC. This translates into CASSQDPGGIDEQYF.

The DNA for the CDR3 is TGTGCCAGCAGCCAAGATAAGCACAGCCAAGAGACCCAGTACTTC. Protein product: CASSQDKHSQETQYF. The rearrangement links TRBV14 to TRBJ2-5, with D unclear. V gave up 0 bases and J gave up 1 base, with 9 bases separating them. Germline V gene data show CDR1 as SGHDN and CDR2 as FVKESK. This CDR3 is built from 15 residues.

The chain joins TRBV25-1 to TRBJ1-1, with D uncertain. The germline CDR1 and CDR2 sequences are MGHDK and SYGVNS. The CDR3 runs 12 residues. Trimming cost V 1 base and J 11 bases, with 11 bases left between them. CDR3 bases: TGTGCCAGCAGTGAATGGCCGGCCGCTGCTTTCTTT. Translated: CASSEWPAAAFF.

J is TRBJ1-6 and V is TRBV28; 9 nucleotides agree with TRBD1. The trim removed 6 bases at V and 1 base at J, leaving 7 bases unmatched. CDR3 length equals 17 residues. Per germline, CDR1 MDHEN and CDR2 SYDVKM. The chain's CDR3 is CASRSLTGGSYNSPLHF. The CDR3 DNA is TGTGCCAGCAGATCCCTGACAGGGGGGTCCTATAATTCACCCCTCCACTTT.

The chain links TRBV28 to TRBJ1-1, with D tentatively TRBD1 (6 bases). The CDR3 is made up of 16 amino acids. Germline CDR1 and CDR2: MDHEN and SYDVKM. Trimming shortened V by 1 base and J by 3 bases, and 15 bases separated the two germline ends. The CDR3 is CASSLYSGGGDTEAFF. CDR3 in DNA: TGTGCCAGCAGTTTATACTCGGGAGGGGGAGACACTGAAGCTTTCTTT.

The chain carries TRBV7-8 and TRBJ2-2, with unresolved D. From germline, CDR1 is SGHVS and CDR2 FQNEAQ. Trimming cost V 5 bases and J 0 bases, with 19 bases left between them. The CDR3 runs to 18 residues. The CDR3 sequence: CASSAPRGSRANTGELFF. Here the CDR3 DNA reads TGTGCCAGCAGCGCCCCTCGTGGATCTAGAGCGAACACCGGGGAGCTGTTTTTT.

The CDR3 protein is CASSLQWTDLHF. The CDR3 nucleotides are TGTGCCAGCAGTTTGCAATGGACAGACCTCCACTTT. The chain is built from TRBV28 and TRBJ1-6; possible D gene TRBD1, 6 bases. CDR1 MDHEN and CDR2 SYDVKM come from the germline V gene. The V end was cut by 3 bases, the J end by 15 bases, with 12 bases between. The CDR3 covers 12 residues.

CDR3 residues: CASSLGGSFPFRAFF. The CDR3 region has the DNA TGTGCCAGCAGCTTAGGAGGCAGTTTCCCCTTCCGAGCTTTCTTT. The chain recombines TRBV7-2 with TRBJ1-1; D is unclear. The CDR3 is 15 residues long. The germline CDR1 and CDR2 sequences are SGHTA and FQGNSA. Trimming pared 1 base from V and 10 bases from J, leaving 19 bases between.

This clone appeared once. This chain uses TRBV28 with TRBJ1-2; no reliable D call. From germline, CDR1 is MDHEN and CDR2 SYDVKM. The CDR3 contains 11 residues. Trimming stripped 3 bases from V and 5 bases from J, with 4 bases between. CDR3: CASSFLYGYTF. In DNA form, the CDR3 reads TGTGCCAGCAGTTTCCTTTATGGCTACACCTTC.

This chain joins TRBV24-1 and TRBJ2-5, with 9 bases lining up with TRBD1. CDR1 and CDR2 from the germline V gene are KGHDR and SFDVKD. Unmatched junction bases numbered 11, after V lost 6 bases and J lost 4 bases. This CDR3 region has 16 residues. CDR3 loop: CATSPGTGRRGETQYF. The CDR3 bases are TGTGCCACCAGTCCCGGGACAGGGAGGAGGGGAGAGACCCAGTACTTC.

This clone was detected once. The chain couples TRBV28 to TRBJ2-3, with 9 positions matching TRBD2. Germline CDR1 reads MDHEN; CDR2 reads SYDVKM. Unmatched junction bases numbered 7, after V lost 8 bases and J lost 7 bases. The CDR3 length is 13 residues. Here the CDR3 reads CASCGTSRYTQYF. The CDR3 coding sequence is TGTGCCAGCTGTGGGACTAGCAGGTATACGCAGTATTTT.

This rearrangement joins TRBV21-1 to TRBJ2-3. TRBV21-1 is described as a pseudogene. CDR3 length: 14 amino acids. In DNA form, the CDR3 reads TGTGCCAGCAGCTTGCCTTGCAGCACAGATACGCAGTATTTT. This encodes CASSLPCSTDTQYF.

The chain is built from TRBV28 and TRBJ1-2; D may be TRBD1 (5 bases). The CDR3 loop spans 12 amino acids. Germline V gene lookup returns CDR1 MDHEN and CDR2 SYDVKM. V lost 4 bases and J lost 4, with 7 bases in between. The CDR3, as DNA: TGTGCCAGCAGTTCGGACATCTATGGCTACACCTTC. Protein product: CASSSDIYGYTF.

V and J are TRBV18 and TRBJ2-3; 7 bases fit TRBD2. The CDR3 has 15 amino acids. With V trimmed by 4 bases and J by 4 bases, 8 bases remained unmatched. Per the germline V gene, CDR1 is KGHSH and CDR2 is LQKENI. CDR3: CASSQGLVNADTQYF. In DNA form, the CDR3 reads TGTGCCAGCTCACAAGGACTAGTAAACGCAGATACGCAGTATTTT.

This clone has more than one count but fewer than ten. This sequence joins TRBV2 and TRBJ2-2; TRBD1 matches 8 bases. This CDR3 is 14 amino acids long. Germline CDR1 SNHLY, CDR2 FYNNEI. V gave up 10 bases and J gave up 4 bases; unmatched junction bases: 8. CDR3 nucleotide sequence: TGTGCCACAAAGGGACAGGTTCTCACCGGGGAGCTGTTTTTT. Translating gives CATKGQVLTGELFF.

This chain links TRBV5-1 with TRBJ2-3; 8 positions agree with TRBD1. The CDR3 has 15 residues. Per the germline V gene, CDR1 is SGHRS and CDR2 is YFSETQ. V was clipped by 4 bases and J by 6 bases; unmatched bases: 10. The CDR3 DNA is TGCGCCAGCAGCACCGAACCAGGGGGCATGGATACGCAGTATTTT. Amino acid sequence: CASSTEPGGMDTQYF.